This TCR beta chain was identified during a study of T cell responses to AZD1222 COVID-19 vaccine. Study-wide findings and caveats: Mostly white British, mostly female donors; authors suggested clonal diversity may be underestimated. Spike-specific TCRs gained breadth and depth after people received two AZD1222 doses. The number of AZD1222 recipients seropositive at baseline was only five to seven. Close to half of all spike-specific TCRs reportedly target regions of the variants that are unmutated.

V shed 4 bases and J shed 5 bases, with 12 bases lying between them. Germline assignment: CDR1 MGHRA and CDR2 YSYEKL. The CDR3 totals 13 residues. Generated by immunoSEQ multiplex PCR, the TCRdb table keeps only in-frame clones and is missing some. The repertoire includes around 67,000 clones, over 80% of them detected once, and approximately 7% sits in the top ten. A note on this clone: The antigen remains unidentified.

The TCR originated in an adult in good health. The chain employs TRBV4-1 and TRBJ2-7; D might be TRBD2 (5 bases). Here the sequenced sample was peripheral blood, taken on day 0 of AZD1222 vaccination. The CDR3 region has the DNA TGCGCCAGCAGCCTCGGGAACCTGGACGAGCAGTACTTC. Its translation: CASSLGNLDEQYF.